This T cell receptor (beta chain) originates from a study of T cell responses to AZD1222 COVID-19 vaccine (dated by TCRdb to the early 2020s). With regard to the full study: TCR sequencing was performed for about 250 trial participants, of whom 200 to 210 were given two doses of AZD1222 and some 26 were given two doses of MenACWY control vaccine. Trial participants were enrolled into age subgroups of 18-55, 56-69 and 70-plus years, which contained about 150, 27 and 61 TCR-sequenced participants, respectively.

Concerning this clone itself: It has no known antigen specificity. It has no much larger one-base neighbor in the sample; base qualities were not kept.

What the work shows at the level of the full study, not this receptor alone: Because no day 14 peak-response samples were available, the repertoires could be characterized only after the peak T cell response. Epitopes outside the regions mutated in the B.1.351 and B.1.1.7 variants were reportedly recognized by nearly half of the unique spike-specific TCRs. Only five or six AZD1222 recipients were SARS-CoV-2 seropositive at baseline, limiting conclusions about previously exposed vaccinees. In the small 56-69-year group, the increase in depth fell short of significance, most likely because of low power. The vaccine-associated CD4 TCRs covered the entire spike protein, and the dominant responses fell in regions 160-218 and 743-854. Participants were mostly white British and included more females than males, and it was suggested by the authors that clonal diversity may have been underestimated. A significant rise in spike-specific TCR breadth and depth was observed after two AZD1222 doses relative to day 0 and relative to MenACWY recipients.

Interpreted using the paper, the time point label stands for: about 28 days (+/-7) after the second vaccine dose. AZD1222 recipients whose second dose came at about 4 weeks and those whose second dose came at about 12 weeks were combined into one group, since spike-specific TCR depth and breadth did not differ between the two schedules. The vaccinee samples were drawn from two UK trials, COV001 and COV002, one of which was a single-blind randomized controlled phase 2/3 trial testing AZD1222 (ChAdOx1 nCoV-19) in healthy adults. For TCRbeta chain sequencing, PBMC samples from trial participants were taken at day 0 and at day 28 after the second dose. The CDR3 regions of human TCRbeta chains were analyzed by immunosequencing. On the authors' methods: TCRs in the repertoires were compared against a reference library of SARS-CoV-2-specific TCRs that had been generated with the MIRA antigen-specificity platform. Breadth was defined as the fraction of unique TCRs that were SARS-CoV-2-associated. Depth was defined as the fraction of total T cells that were SARS-CoV-2-associated. Using the MIRA data, every spike-specific TCR was mapped to the spike region that the TCR reacted to and assigned to either a CD4 or a CD8 class. Log10-transformed breadth and depth values were compared by one-way ANOVA with Sidak's multiple comparisons tests. TCRdb took this table from immuneACCESS and kept in-frame rearrangements with V and J called. Such tables lack part of the clones; where checked against another copy, unresolved V genes explain under half of the gap, and the rest is unexplained. Clone size and the V and J calls come from that table; the DNA yielded D and trimming. Recorded for this sample are about 110,000 clones; approximately 87% of them occurred a single time. The ten top clones hold around 4.4% of the sample.

Inclusive of the bounding cysteine and phenylalanine, the CDR3 is 14 residues long. Only the CDR3 DNA is retained, 42 bases long and in frame from the first base. CDR1 KGHDR and CDR2 SFDVKD are derived from the germline V gene. Trimming costs V 4 bases and J 4 bases, and their ends lie 9 bases apart. Rearrangement joined TRBV24-1 to TRBJ2-2; the D segment cannot be called with confidence. This TCR was sampled from an adult who received the AZD1222 COVID-19 vaccine. The source material was peripheral blood, sampled 28 days after the second AZD1222 dose. The CDR3 loop reads CATSDRLSTGELFF. The DNA reads TGTGCCACCAGTGACCGTTTAAGCACCGGGGAGCTGTTTTTT.